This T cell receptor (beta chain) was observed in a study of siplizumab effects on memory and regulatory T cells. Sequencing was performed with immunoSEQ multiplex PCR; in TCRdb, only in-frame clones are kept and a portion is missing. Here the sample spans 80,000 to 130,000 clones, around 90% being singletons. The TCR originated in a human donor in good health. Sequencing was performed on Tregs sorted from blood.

In DNA, the CDR3 is TGTGCCAGTAGGGACAGGGAAGGGAGTTGGACAGATACGCAGTATTTT. As protein: CASRDREGSWTDTQYF. The V call is TRBV19, the J call TRBJ2-3; 8 bases are a match to TRBD1. The J segment lost 3 bases and the V segment lost 6 bases, leaving 11 bases of the junction unmatched. The CDR3 contains 16 residues. Germline V gene sequence: CDR1 LNHDA, CDR2 SQIVND (reference sequence).